The clone carrying this T cell receptor beta chain was detected ten times or more. These data belong to a study of human T cells and chemical hapten exposure. TCRdb fed the RACE reads into MiXCR, producing one record per CDR3 protein. The data show about 46,000 distinct CDR3 sequences, with 9.4% seen just once and around 15% held by the top ten. Germline trimming cut 2 bases from V and 3 bases from J; bases unmatched to any gene: 2. CDR1 MGHRA and CDR2 YSYEKL come from the germline V gene. The CDR3 is 14 residues long. Documented time point: pre-sensitization, week 0. Described treatment: therapeutic diphenylcyclopropenone sensitization with weekly scalp DPC.

The sequence derives from a woman aged 40-49 years with alopecia areata. Some clones in this sample may be carry-over from other donors' samples. Sequences were derived from whole blood, sampled in connection with sensitization to the hapten diphenylcyclopropenone (DPC). This chain joins TRBV4-1 and TRBJ1-2, with 8 nucleotides matching TRBD1. CDR3 coding DNA: TGCGCCAGCAGCCAACAGGGGGCTGACTATGGCTACACCTTC. It specifies CASSQQGADYGYTF.